This T cell receptor (beta chain) stems from a study of shared T cell receptors in the human thymus. The protocol was immunoSEQ multiplex PCR, while the TCRdb copy is restricted to in-frame clones and leaves out a portion. The sample has about 660,000 clones, approximately 87% seen once. This clone was seen a few times. The ends were cut back, 6 bases at V and 1 base at J, with 12 bases in the middle. The CDR3 spans 13 residues. Per germline, CDR1 SQVTM and CDR2 ANQGSEA. These data were also reused for a study on human thymus T cells. That study adds: Corrective heart surgery yielded the resections from which the thymus tissue came. Across thymic and blood repertoires, the usage of V and J genes appeared to be biased. Related research reported highly overlapping thymic repertoires among unrelated individuals.

The sample was thymocytes. This TCR was sampled from a boy under three years old with a congenital heart defect. This chain connects TRBV29-1 to TRBJ1-1, with D perhaps TRBD1 (6 bases). The CDR3 DNA follows: TGCAGCGTCTCAGGGGCCGGGAACACTGAAGCTTTCTTT. Translation: CSVSGAGNTEAFF.